These 26 T cell receptor beta chains came from one sample sequenced in a study of Ad26.COV2.S vaccination and SARS-CoV-2 variants. The treatment is: roughly 18 received Ad26.COV2.S at low or high dose, single or two shots; several received placebo; per-sample allocation not given. Day 63 after the first vaccine or placebo injection was the time point for sampling. Sequencing used immunoSEQ multiplex PCR; TCRdb keeps in-frame clones, though not all of them. This sample has about 370,000 clones; around nine tenths occur once, and the top ten carry under 4%. Sequencing was performed on peripheral blood, taken in a trial of Ad26.COV2.S vaccine versus placebo. Receptor source: a person between 18 and 65 years old who received the Ad26.COV2.S COVID-19 vaccine or a placebo.

The chain carries TRBV4-3 and TRBJ2-4, with D perhaps assigned TRBD1 or TRBD2 (5 bases each). This CDR3 comprises 14 residues. CDR1 and CDR2 (germline): LGHNA, YSLEER. The ends were cut back, 1 base at V and 9 bases at J, with 13 bases in the middle. The CDR3 bases are TGCGCCAGCAGCCAAGGTGAGGGGTCAGGCATTCAGTACTTC. Its protein is CASSQGEGSGIQYF.

The rearrangement uses TRBV11-2 and TRBJ2-1, with a tentative D call TRBD1 (5 bases). The CDR3 runs 11 residues. Germline V gene lookup returns CDR1 SGHAT and CDR2 FQNNGV. With 5 bases removed from V and 8 bases from J, the gap between germline ends came to 7 bases. CDR3 sequence (DNA): TGTGCCAGCAGCCAGGGTTATGAGCAGTTCTTC. This sequence encodes CASSQGYEQFF.

The chain combines TRBV11-2 with TRBJ1-1; maybe TRBD1 (6 bases). V was pared by 5 bases and J by 5 bases, with 15 bases between. Looked up from germline, CDR1 is SGHAT and CDR2 is FQNNGV. This CDR3 has 14 amino acids. CDR3 region: CASSLQGGNTEAFF. The CDR3 DNA sequence: TGTGCCAGCAGCCTACAGGGTGGAAATACTGAAGCTTTCTTT.

The V and J genes are TRBV19 and TRBJ1-5; TRBD1 matches at 7 bases. Trimming at V came to 9 bases and at J to 3 bases, leaving 8 bases not matched to a gene. Germline V lookup: CDR1 LNHDA, CDR2 SQIVND (reference sequence). The CDR3 runs 14 residues. CDR3 in amino acids: CASRRDSYNQPQHF. CDR3 nucleotides: TGTGCCAGCCGAAGGGACAGCTACAATCAGCCCCAGCATTTT. Full variable domain (outside the CDR3, taken from reference TRBV19 and TRBJ1-5): DGGITQSPKYLFRKEGQNVTLSCEQNLNHDAMYWYRQDPGQGLRLIYYSQIVNDFQKGDIAEGYSVSREKKESFPLTVTSAQKNPTAFYLCASRRDSYNQPQHFGDGTRLSIL.

This chain connects TRBV4-1 to TRBJ1-1; D remains unclear. Trimming pared 4 bases from V and 5 bases from J, leaving 14 bases between. The CDR3 covers 14 residues. Germline V gives CDR1 MGHRA, CDR2 YSYEKL. In DNA, the CDR3 is TGCGCCAGCAGCCCTCGAGAGGGCGGTACTGAAGCTTTCTTT. Translated, it gives CASSPREGGTEAFF.

The chain uses TRBV7-9 and TRBJ2-1, with D unresolved. The CDR3 runs 14 residues. With 1 base removed from V and 4 bases from J, the gap between germline ends came to 8 bases. Per the germline V gene, CDR1 is SEHNR and CDR2 is FQNEAQ (reference sequence). For the CDR3, the DNA is TGTGCCAGCAGCTTAGAGGACGGATACAATGAGCAGTTCTTC. This translates into CASSLEDGYNEQFF.

This chain uses TRBV10-3 with TRBJ2-5; 10 bases agree with TRBD1. V shed 7 bases, J shed 1 base, and the junction held 6 bases outside the gene matches. CDR1 is ENHRY, CDR2 SYGVKD, per germline. The CDR3 runs to 15 residues. In DNA, the CDR3 is TGTGCCATCAACCCGGGACAGGGGTTCCAAGAGACCCAGTACTTC. Translating it yields CAINPGQGFQETQYF.

This clone was seen a handful of times. The genes are TRBV7-9 and TRBJ1-2; D gene uncertain. Germline V lookup: CDR1 SEHNR, CDR2 FQNEAQ (reference sequence). This CDR3 has 16 amino acids. The V end lost 1 base, the J end lost 2 bases, and 14 bases lay between the germline ends. The CDR3 bases are TGTGCCAGCAGCTTAGAGCTCGTAGAAGCAAACTATGGCTACACCTTC. Translating gives CASSLELVEANYGYTF. Full variable domain (remainder filled in from reference TRBV7-9 and TRBJ1-2): DTGVSQNPRHKITKRGQNVTFRCDPISEHNRLYWYRQTLGQGPEFLTYFQNEAQLEKSRLLSDRFSAERPKGSFSTLEIQRTEQGDSAMYLCASSLELVEANYGYTFGSGTRLTVV.

There are many counts of this clone. Additional DNA sequences in this sample encode the identical CDR3. The rearrangement uses TRBV2 and TRBJ2-7; D may correspond to TRBD1 or TRBD2 (5 bases each). Germline V lookup: CDR1 SNHLY, CDR2 FYNNEI. The CDR3 consists of 12 residues. V lost 9 bases to trimming and J lost 0 bases, with 9 bases between them. The CDR3 protein is CASRDVSYEQYF. CDR3 in DNA: TGTGCCAGTAGGGACGTCTCCTACGAGCAGTACTTC.

The chain couples TRBV5-1 to TRBJ2-1, with a tentative D call TRBD2 (5 bases). This CDR3 spans 15 amino acids. The germline V gene has CDR1 SGHRS and CDR2 YFSETQ. The germline V and J ends were trimmed by 0 bases and 6 bases, with 13 bases remaining between them. Written as DNA, the CDR3 is TGCGCCAGCAGCTTGGTGGCTAGCCAACTCAATGAGCAGTTCTTC. Encoded protein: CASSLVASQLNEQFF.

The chain employs TRBV5-5 and TRBJ2-7; 9 positions match TRBD1. The J segment lost 2 bases and the V segment lost 5 bases, leaving 8 bases of the junction unmatched. Germline assignment: CDR1 SGHKS and CDR2 YYEKEE (reference sequence). The CDR3 is 15 amino acids. The CDR3 region has the DNA TGTGCCAGCAGTTTGAGGACAGGGGTCCCCTACGAGCAGTACTTC. This sequence encodes CASSLRTGVPYEQYF.

The rearrangement joins TRBV2 to TRBJ1-2; D is ambiguous. V dropped 6 bases and J dropped 3 bases, with 5 bases sitting between them. Germline values: CDR1 SNHLY, CDR2 FYNNEI. The CDR3 extends over 11 amino acids. DNA of the CDR3: TGTGCCAGCAGGCCGGACTATGGCTACACCTTC. As protein: CASRPDYGYTF.

V usage is TRBV6-6 and J usage is TRBJ1-5; no clear D. CDR1 and CDR2 from the germline V gene are MNHNY and SVGAGI (reference sequence). The V and J ends lost 6 bases and 2 bases respectively, with 17 bases between them. CDR3 length equals 16 residues. CDR3: CASSMEETSGNQPQHF. DNA of the CDR3: TGTGCCAGCAGCATGGAAGAGACCTCGGGCAATCAGCCCCAGCATTTT.

This chain links TRBV29-1 with TRBJ2-1; 7 positions match TRBD1. The junction had 8 bases not matched to a gene; V was cut back by 4 bases and J by 5 bases. This CDR3 comprises 14 residues. Germline values: CDR1 SQVTM, CDR2 ANQGSEA. Here the CDR3 DNA reads TGCAGCGTTGGGGGACAGTTGGCCCACAATGAGCAGTTCTTC. It codes for CSVGGQLAHNEQFF.

This chain uses TRBV7-2 with TRBJ2-7; no clear D. The V end was cut by 6 bases, the J end by 0 bases, with 12 bases between. Germline loops: CDR1 SGHTA, CDR2 FQGNSA. The CDR3 runs to 14 residues. The DNA for the CDR3 is TGTGCCAGCAGTACCTCCCCGGGCTCCTACGAGCAGTACTTC. Translated, it gives CASSTSPGSYEQYF. The full variable domain, rest sourced from reference TRBV7-2 and TRBJ2-7, is GAGVSQSPSNKVTEKGKDVELRCDPISGHTALYWYRQSLGQGLEFLIYFQGNSAPDKSGLPSDRFSAERTGGSVSTLTIQRTQQEDSAVYLCASSTSPGSYEQYFGPGTRLTVT.

This chain connects TRBV3-1 (or the pseudogene TRBV3-2) to TRBJ1-2; 8 positions match TRBD1. The CDR3 sequence is 14 residues long. The germline CDR1 and CDR2 sequences are LGHDT and YNNKEL (reference sequence). The V and J ends lost 4 bases and 2 bases, in that order; junction bases with no gene match: 3. CDR3 region: CASSRQGLNYGYTF. DNA for the CDR3: TGTGCCAGCAGCCGACAGGGGCTAAACTATGGCTACACCTTC.

J is TRBJ2-2 and V is TRBV18; D ambiguous. This CDR3 region has 14 residues. The V gene's germline CDR1 is KGHSH and CDR2 LQKENI. Trimming pared 3 bases from V and 6 bases from J, leaving 11 bases between. CDR3: CASSPFSRSGELFF. Written as DNA, the CDR3 is TGTGCCAGCTCACCGTTTAGCCGGTCCGGGGAGCTGTTTTTT.

This chain joins TRBV16 and TRBJ1-2; perhaps TRBD1 as D (6 bases). CDR1 and CDR2 from the germline V gene are KGHSY and FQNENV. Trimming removed 4 bases at V and 7 bases at J, with 19 bases between. There are 15 residues in the CDR3. The CDR3 DNA follows: TGTGCCAGCAGCCTACAAAGGACAGAAATCTTTGGCTACACCTTC. It yields the protein CASSLQRTEIFGYTF.

V is TRBV5-1 and J is TRBJ1-1; no clear D. The CDR3 runs 14 residues. V was trimmed by 4 bases and J by 6 bases, leaving 16 bases between them. Per the germline V gene, CDR1 is SGHRS and CDR2 is YFSETQ. The CDR3 spells CASSPGSDSPEAFF. The DNA for the CDR3 is TGCGCCAGCAGCCCCGGATCGGATTCCCCTGAAGCTTTCTTT.

The V and J genes are TRBV6-5 and TRBJ1-5; perhaps TRBD1 as D (5 bases). Germline-derived CDR1 and CDR2 are MNHEY and SVGAGI. The V and J ends lost 7 bases and 8 bases respectively, with 18 bases between them. The CDR3 sequence is 14 residues long. CDR3 DNA sequence: TGTGCCAGCACTGTTCGTCAGGGCCAGGAGCCCCAGCATTTT. It encodes CASTVRQGQEPQHF.

The V gene is TRBV2, the J gene TRBJ1-2; 7 bases line up with TRBD1. From germline, CDR1 is SNHLY and CDR2 FYNNEI. V lost 7 bases and J lost 8; bases outside the gene matches: 10. CDR3 length equals 13 residues. CDR3 amino acids: CASNRQGREGYTF. The CDR3 coding sequence is TGTGCCAGCAACCGACAGGGAAGAGAGGGCTACACCTTC.

This clone was detected only a few times. The chain uses TRBV20-1 and TRBJ1-6; D is unresolved. The ends were cut back, 3 bases at V and 8 bases at J, with 5 bases in the middle. CDR1 is DFQATT, CDR2 SNEGSKA, per germline (reference sequence). This CDR3 is built from 11 residues. The CDR3 spells CSASEHSPLHF. CDR3 sequence (DNA): TGCAGTGCTAGTGAGCATTCACCCCTCCACTTT.

This clone was seen once. The chain combines TRBV5-1 with TRBJ1-2; D remains ambiguous. The germline gives CDR1 SGHRS, CDR2 YFSETQ. V lost 0 bases and J lost 1, with 7 bases in between. The CDR3 length is 14 residues. CDR3 DNA: TGCGCCAGCAGCTTGGAAGGGATTAACTATGGCTACACCTTC. The encoded protein is CASSLEGINYGYTF.

This chain uses TRBV30 with TRBJ2-3, with TRBD2 matching over 9 bases. The CDR3 loop spans 16 amino acids. Germline CDR1 reads GTSNPN; CDR2 reads SVGIG (reference sequence). V was clipped by 0 bases and J by 1 base; unmatched bases: 5. The DNA for the CDR3 is TGTGCCTGGAGTGTTGGAATAGCGGGGGGCACAGATACGCAGTATTTT. As protein: CAWSVGIAGGTDTQYF.

Points on this clone: Different DNA sequences within this sample yield the same CDR3. V gene TRBV12-3 or TRBV12-4 combines with J gene TRBJ2-7, with D unclear. V lost 1 base and J 4 bases, leaving 2 bases between the germline ends. CDR3 length equals 11 residues. CDR3 amino acids: CASSLVYEQYF. The CDR3 region has the DNA TGTGCCAGCAGTTTAGTGTACGAGCAGTACTTC.

Comments on this clone: The sample has other DNA sequences that encode this CDR3 too. The J gene is TRBJ2-6, the V gene TRBV27, with D unresolved. Germline CDR1 is MNHEY and CDR2 is SMNVEV (reference sequence). Trimming left V 1 base short and J 4 bases short, with 8 bases between. The CDR3 runs to 15 residues. In DNA form, the CDR3 reads TGTGCCAGCAGTTTATGGGGTTCCGGGGCCAACGTCCTGACTTTC. Translating gives CASSLWGSGANVLTF.